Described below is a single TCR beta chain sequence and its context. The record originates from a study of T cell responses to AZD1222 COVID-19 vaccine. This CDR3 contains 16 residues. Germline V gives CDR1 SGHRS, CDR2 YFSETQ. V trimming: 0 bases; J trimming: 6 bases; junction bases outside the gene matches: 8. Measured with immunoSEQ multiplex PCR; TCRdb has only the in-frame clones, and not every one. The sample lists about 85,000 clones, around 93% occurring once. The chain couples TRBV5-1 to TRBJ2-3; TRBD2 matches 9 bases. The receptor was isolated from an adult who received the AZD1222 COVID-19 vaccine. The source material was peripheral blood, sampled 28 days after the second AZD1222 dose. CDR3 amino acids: CASSLAGSGGGDTQYF. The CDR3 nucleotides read TGCGCCAGCAGCTTGGCCGGTAGCGGGGGAGGGGATACGCAGTATTTT.